What follows are 13 T cell receptor beta chains derived from one specimen sequenced in a study of T cells in Graves' hyperthyroidism and ophthalmopathy. TCR beta CDR3 regions were amplified from RNA. Researchers ran a first-round RT-PCR on the TCR CDR3 using the HTBI primer set. TCRdb fed the multiplex PCR reads into MiXCR, producing one record per CDR3 protein. The sample carries 300,000 to 400,000 distinct CDR3 sequences, about 14% recorded once. The specimen sequenced was blood. The source of these receptors is a woman in her twenties or thirties with Graves' ophthalmopathy.

This clonotype appeared many times. This rearrangement joins TRBV30 to TRBJ2-7; TRBD2 matches 10 bases. From germline, CDR1 is GTSNPN and CDR2 SVGIG (reference sequence). With 4 bases clipped from V and 3 bases from J, the junction kept 9 bases outside the gene matches. This CDR3 has 15 amino acids. The CDR3 nucleotides are TGTGCCTGGACCGGCTCAGGACTAGCGGACTACGAGCAGTACTTC. As protein: CAWTGSGLADYEQYF.

The table lists this clonotype with a few counts. The rearrangement uses TRBV7-9 and TRBJ2-7; D tentatively fits TRBD1 or TRBD2 (6 bases each). The CDR3 is made up of 13 amino acids. Looked up from germline, CDR1 is SEHNR and CDR2 is FQNEAQ (reference sequence). V was cut by 8 bases and J by 4 bases, with 15 bases left in between. CDR3 sequence reads: CASRGPPSYEQYF. The CDR3 nucleotides read TGTGCCAGCCGGGGGCCCCCGTCTTACGAGCAGTACTTC.

This clonotype was seen at least ten times. V is TRBV13 and J is TRBJ1-2; TRBD1 is a possible D gene (6 bases). V shed 1 base and J shed 5 bases, with 11 bases lying between them. This CDR3 is built from 14 residues. Germline CDR1 and CDR2: PRHDT and FYEKMQ (reference sequence). CDR3 residues: CASSLVDSHYGYTF. As DNA, the CDR3 is TGTGCCAGCAGCTTAGTGGACAGCCATTATGGCTACACCTTC.

This clonotype was seen ten or more times. V and J are TRBV28 and TRBJ2-7; 8 bases line up with TRBD1. After removal of 6 bases from V and 5 bases from J, the junction contained 9 bases not matched to a gene. Germline CDR1 reads MDHEN; CDR2 reads SYDVKM. The CDR3 is 14 amino acids. The CDR3 bases are TGTGCCAGCAGCCAACTCAGGGGGCAAGACGAGCAGTACTTC. As protein: CASSQLRGQDEQYF.

The genes are TRBV7-3 and TRBJ2-6; no clear D gene. The CDR3 totals 13 residues. Per the germline V gene, CDR1 is SGHTA and CDR2 is FQGTGA. V lost 5 bases, J lost 0 bases, and 2 bases lay in between. Here the CDR3 reads CASSNSGANVLTF. The CDR3, as DNA: TGTGCCAGCAGCAACTCTGGGGCCAACGTCCTGACTTTC.

This clonotype was picked up many times. The genes are TRBV7-3 and TRBJ2-2, with D perhaps matching TRBD2 (6 bases). This CDR3 contains 14 residues. With 8 bases removed from V and 0 bases from J, the gap between germline ends came to 10 bases. Germline CDR1 SGHTA, CDR2 FQGTGA. This CDR3 reads CASGGSSNTGELFF. CDR3 DNA: TGTGCCAGCGGAGGGTCCTCGAACACCGGGGAGCTGTTTTTT. The full variable domain, completed using reference TRBV7-3 and TRBJ2-2, is GAGVSQTPSNKVTEKGKYVELRCDPISGHTALYWYRQSLGQGPEFLIYFQGTGAADDSGLPNDRFFAVRPEGSVSTLKIQRTERGDSAVYLCASGGSSNTGELFFGEGSRLTVL.

This clonotype was detected ten times or more. V usage is TRBV20-1 and J usage is TRBJ2-1; TRBD2 aligns across 8 bases. The trim removed 2 bases at V and 10 bases at J, leaving 16 bases unmatched. The CDR3 loop spans 16 amino acids. Germline CDR1 DFQATT, CDR2 SNEGSKA (reference sequence). Here the CDR3 DNA reads TGCAGTGCTAGATCTGAAGCGGGGGTGGGGGTCCGGGAGCAGTTCTTC. Protein sequence: CSARSEAGVGVREQFF.

This rearrangement joins TRBV29-1 to TRBJ2-7; the D call may be TRBD1 or TRBD2 (5 bases each). Germline V gives CDR1 SQVTM, CDR2 ANQGSEA. Trimming removed 1 base from V and 6 bases from J, with 13 bases in between. The CDR3 runs 13 residues. CDR3 sequence: CSVEALGASEQYF. The CDR3 region has the DNA TGCAGCGTTGAAGCCCTCGGGGCTTCCGAGCAGTACTTC.

This clonotype was detected ten times or more. The rearrangement links TRBV12-3 or TRBV12-4 to TRBJ2-7; D is undetermined. The CDR3 is 15 residues long. Between the trimmed V and J ends, which lost 0 bases and 0 bases, there was a span of 9 bases. The CDR3 nucleotides are TGTGCCAGCAGTTTAGCGCGTAGGGCCTCCTACGAGCAGTACTTC. Amino acids: CASSLARRASYEQYF.

This clonotype was detected many times. The chain joins TRBV20-1 to TRBJ2-3; 7 bases are a match to TRBD2. CDR3 length: 14 residues. Unmatched junction bases numbered 10, after V lost 3 bases and J lost 7 bases. Germline V gives CDR1 DFQATT, CDR2 SNEGSKA (reference sequence). CDR3 sequence reads: CSARIQTSANTQYF. The CDR3 DNA sequence: TGCAGTGCTAGGATCCAAACTAGCGCAAATACGCAGTATTTT.

There are a few counts of this clonotype. This may be a read error: a much more frequent sequence differs by one nucleotide. The gene calls are TRBV12-3 or TRBV12-4 and TRBJ1-1; D may be TRBD1 (5 bases). CDR3 length equals 14 residues. V was cut by 5 bases and J by 10 bases, with 20 bases left in between. The CDR3 sequence: CASSPKIGAGPAFF. CDR3 DNA sequence: TGTGCCAGCAGTCCCAAGATAGGGGCAGGGCCAGCTTTCTTT.

This clonotype was seen ten or more times. J is TRBJ2-6 and V is TRBV6-1, with D possibly matching TRBD2 (5 bases). This CDR3 comprises 12 residues. Between the trimmed V and J ends, which lost 8 bases and 4 bases, there was a span of 6 bases. Germline V gene data show CDR1 as MNHNS and CDR2 as SASEGT. The CDR3, as DNA: TGTGCCAGCTTAGCGGGGGCCAACGTCCTGACTTTC. Encoded protein: CASLAGANVLTF.

This clonotype occurred many times. The chain joins TRBV2 to TRBJ2-7; 11 bases are a match to TRBD1. The CDR3 covers 16 residues. Germline CDR1 and CDR2: SNHLY and FYNNEI. V dropped 4 bases and J dropped 4; count of bases not matched to a gene: 9. DNA for the CDR3: TGTGCCAGCAGTGCGAGGGACAGGGGGTTCAAATACGAGCAGTACTTC. This codes for CASSARDRGFKYEQYF. Based on the CDR3 plus reference TRBV2 and TRBJ2-7, the full variable domain is EPEVTQTPSHQVTQMGQEVILRCVPISNHLYFYWYRQILGQKVEFLVSFYNNEISEKSEIFDDQFSVERPDGSNFTLKIRSTKLEDSAMYFCASSARDRGFKYEQYFGPGTRLTVT.